The 2 T cell receptor beta chains listed next were all sequenced from one sample in a study of T cells in narcolepsy. Here immunoSEQ multiplex PCR was the method, and the copy in TCRdb shows in-frame clones only, minus some. In the table there are fewer than 35,000 clones, roughly 73% of which are singletons. The sample comprised CD45RA- memory CD4+ T cells from PBMCs. The receptors shown here come from a human donor with narcolepsy.

This clone was counted between two and nine times. The chain joins TRBV12-5 to TRBJ2-1, with unresolved D. Trimming left V 6 bases short and J 8 bases short, with 11 bases between. The CDR3 is made up of 12 amino acids. From germline, CDR1 is LGHNT and CDR2 FRNRAP. The CDR3 reads CASGVHSYEQFF. In DNA form, the CDR3 reads TGTGCTAGTGGCGTACATAGCTATGAGCAGTTCTTC.

The CDR3 bases are TGTGCCAGCAGCTTAAACAATGAGCAGTTCTTC. It yields the protein CASSLNNEQFF. The chain couples TRBV11-3 to TRBJ2-1; D is uncertain. Per the germline V gene, CDR1 is SGHNT and CDR2 is YENEEA. V dropped 2 bases and J dropped 5 bases, with 1 base sitting between them. This CDR3 comprises 11 residues.